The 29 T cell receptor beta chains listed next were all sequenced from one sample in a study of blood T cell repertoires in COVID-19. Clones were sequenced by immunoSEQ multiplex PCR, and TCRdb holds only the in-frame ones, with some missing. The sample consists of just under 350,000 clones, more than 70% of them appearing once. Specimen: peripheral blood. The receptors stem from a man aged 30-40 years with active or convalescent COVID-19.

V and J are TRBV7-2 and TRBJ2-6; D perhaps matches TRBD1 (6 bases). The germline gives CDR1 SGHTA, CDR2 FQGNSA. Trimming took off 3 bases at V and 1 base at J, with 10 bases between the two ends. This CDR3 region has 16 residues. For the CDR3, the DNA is TGTGCCAGCAGCTTCTTAGGGGGTTCTGGGGCCAACGTCCTGACTTTC. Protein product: CASSFLGGSGANVLTF.

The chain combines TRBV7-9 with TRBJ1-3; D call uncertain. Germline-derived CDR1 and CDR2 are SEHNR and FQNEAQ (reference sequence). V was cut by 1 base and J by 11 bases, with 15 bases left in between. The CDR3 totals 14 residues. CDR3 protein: CASSLDGGRPSIYF. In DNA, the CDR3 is TGTGCCAGCAGCTTAGATGGCGGGCGGCCCTCCATATATTTT.

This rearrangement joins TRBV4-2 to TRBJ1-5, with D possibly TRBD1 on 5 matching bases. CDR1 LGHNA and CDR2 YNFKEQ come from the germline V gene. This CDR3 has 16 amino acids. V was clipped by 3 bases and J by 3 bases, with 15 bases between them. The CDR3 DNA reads TGTGCCAGCAGCCAGACCCGGGGCGGGATCAATCAGCCCCAGCATTTT. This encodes CASSQTRGGINQPQHF.

The CDR3: CSVEEGGRNTGELFF. Here the CDR3 DNA reads TGCAGCGTTGAAGAGGGAGGGAGAAACACCGGGGAGCTGTTTTTT. The rearrangement uses TRBV29-1 and TRBJ2-2, with 7 positions matching TRBD2. CDR1 and CDR2 from the germline V gene are SQVTM and ANQGSEA. With V trimmed by 0 bases and J by 2 bases, 3 bases remained unmatched. There are 15 residues in the CDR3.

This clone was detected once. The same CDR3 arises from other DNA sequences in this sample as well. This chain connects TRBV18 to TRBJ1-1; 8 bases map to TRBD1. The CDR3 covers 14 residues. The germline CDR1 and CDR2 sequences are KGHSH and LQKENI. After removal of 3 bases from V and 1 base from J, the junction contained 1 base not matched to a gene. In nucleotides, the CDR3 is TGTGCCAGCTCACCGCAGGGGGCGAACACTGAAGCTTTCTTT. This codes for CASSPQGANTEAFF.

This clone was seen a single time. CDR3 protein: CASSHLTSGGPDTQYF. The CDR3 DNA sequence: TGCGCCAGCAGCCATTTGACTAGCGGGGGGCCAGATACGCAGTATTTT. This chain uses TRBV4-3 with TRBJ2-3, with 13 bases fitting TRBD2. This CDR3 region has 16 residues. Germline CDR1 is LGHNA and CDR2 is YSLEER. Trimming removed 3 bases from V and 4 bases from J; junction bases left unmatched: 4.

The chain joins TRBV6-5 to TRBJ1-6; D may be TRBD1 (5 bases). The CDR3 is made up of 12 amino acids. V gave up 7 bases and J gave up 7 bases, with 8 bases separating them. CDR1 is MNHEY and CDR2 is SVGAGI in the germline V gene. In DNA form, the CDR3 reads TGTGCCAGCACGGGGGGAAATTCACCCCTCCACTTT. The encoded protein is CASTGGNSPLHF.

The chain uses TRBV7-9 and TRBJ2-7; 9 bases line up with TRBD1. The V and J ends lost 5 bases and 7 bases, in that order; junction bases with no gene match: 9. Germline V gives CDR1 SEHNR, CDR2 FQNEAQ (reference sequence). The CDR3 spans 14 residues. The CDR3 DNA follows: TGTGCCAGCAGCCCCCGGGACAGGGCTTTGGAGCAGTACTTC. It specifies CASSPRDRALEQYF.

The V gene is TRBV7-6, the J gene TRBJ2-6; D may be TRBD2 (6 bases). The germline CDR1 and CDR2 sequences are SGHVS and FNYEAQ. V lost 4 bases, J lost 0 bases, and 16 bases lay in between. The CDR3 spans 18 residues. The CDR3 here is CASSSRDWALSGANVLTF. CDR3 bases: TGTGCCAGCAGCTCTCGGGACTGGGCCCTCTCTGGGGCCAACGTCCTGACTTTC. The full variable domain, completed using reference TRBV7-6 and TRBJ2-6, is GAGVSQSPRYKVTKRGQDVALRCDPISGHVSLYWYRQALGQGPEFLTYFNYEAQQDKSGLPNDRFSAERPEGSISTLTIQRTEQRDSAMYRCASSSRDWALSGANVLTFGAGSRLTVL.

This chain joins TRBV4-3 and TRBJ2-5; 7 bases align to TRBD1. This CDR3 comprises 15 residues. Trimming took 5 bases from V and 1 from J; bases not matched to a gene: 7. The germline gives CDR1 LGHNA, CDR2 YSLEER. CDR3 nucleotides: TGCGCCAGCAGCGCCGGGACAGCACCCCAAGAGACCCAGTACTTC. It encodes CASSAGTAPQETQYF.

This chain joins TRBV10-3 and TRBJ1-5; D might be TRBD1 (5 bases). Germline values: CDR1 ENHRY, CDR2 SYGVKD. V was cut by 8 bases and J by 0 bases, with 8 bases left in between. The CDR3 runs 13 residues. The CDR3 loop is CAIGGDSNQPQHF. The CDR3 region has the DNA TGTGCCATCGGGGGGGATAGCAATCAGCCCCAGCATTTT.

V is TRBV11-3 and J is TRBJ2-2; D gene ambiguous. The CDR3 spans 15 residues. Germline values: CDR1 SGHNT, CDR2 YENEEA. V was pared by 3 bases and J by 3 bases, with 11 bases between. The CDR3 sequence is CASSFRAADTGELFF. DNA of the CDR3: TGTGCCAGCAGCTTTCGCGCGGCTGACACCGGGGAGCTGTTTTTT.

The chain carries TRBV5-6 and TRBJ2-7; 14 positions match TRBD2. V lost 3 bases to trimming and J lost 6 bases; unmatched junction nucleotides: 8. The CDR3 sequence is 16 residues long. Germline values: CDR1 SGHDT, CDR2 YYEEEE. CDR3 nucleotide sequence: TGTGCCAGCAGCTCCAGACTAGCGGGAGGGAAATCCGAGCAGTACTTC. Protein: CASSSRLAGGKSEQYF. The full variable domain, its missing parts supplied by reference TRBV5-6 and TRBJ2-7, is DAGVTQSPTHLIKTRGQQVTLRCSPKSGHDTVSWYQQALGQGPQFIFQYYEEEERQRGNFPDRFSGHQFPNYSSELNVNALLLGDSALYLCASSSRLAGGKSEQYFGPGTRLTVT.

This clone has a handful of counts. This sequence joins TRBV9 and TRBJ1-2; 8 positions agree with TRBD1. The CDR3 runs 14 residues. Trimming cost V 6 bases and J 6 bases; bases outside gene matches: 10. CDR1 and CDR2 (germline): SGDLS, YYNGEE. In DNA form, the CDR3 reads TGTGCCAGCAACCCGGGACAGGTTCAGAATGGCTACACCTTC. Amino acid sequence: CASNPGQVQNGYTF.

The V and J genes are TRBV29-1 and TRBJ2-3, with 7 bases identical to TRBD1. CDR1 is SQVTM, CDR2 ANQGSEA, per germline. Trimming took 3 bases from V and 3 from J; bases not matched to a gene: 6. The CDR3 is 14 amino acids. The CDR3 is CSVEGTDGTDTQYF. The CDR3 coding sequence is TGCAGCGTTGAGGGGACAGATGGGACAGATACGCAGTATTTT.

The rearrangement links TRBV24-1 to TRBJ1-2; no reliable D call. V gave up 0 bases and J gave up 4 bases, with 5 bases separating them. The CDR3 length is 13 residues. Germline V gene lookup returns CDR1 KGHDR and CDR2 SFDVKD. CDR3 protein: CATSDLHSYGYTF. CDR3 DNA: TGTGCCACCAGTGATTTGCACAGCTATGGCTACACCTTC.

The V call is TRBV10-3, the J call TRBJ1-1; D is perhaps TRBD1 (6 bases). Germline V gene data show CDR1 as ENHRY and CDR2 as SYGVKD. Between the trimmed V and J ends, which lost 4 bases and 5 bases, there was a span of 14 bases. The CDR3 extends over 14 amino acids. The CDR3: CAISVGGERTEAFF. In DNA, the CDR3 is TGTGCCATCAGTGTTGGGGGCGAGAGAACTGAAGCTTTCTTT.

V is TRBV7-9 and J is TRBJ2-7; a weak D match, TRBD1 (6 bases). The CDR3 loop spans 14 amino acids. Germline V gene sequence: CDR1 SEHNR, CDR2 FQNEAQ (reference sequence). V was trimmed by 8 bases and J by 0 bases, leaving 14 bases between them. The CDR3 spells CASQRQASSYEQYF. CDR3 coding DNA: TGTGCCAGCCAAAGACAGGCGAGCTCCTACGAGCAGTACTTC.

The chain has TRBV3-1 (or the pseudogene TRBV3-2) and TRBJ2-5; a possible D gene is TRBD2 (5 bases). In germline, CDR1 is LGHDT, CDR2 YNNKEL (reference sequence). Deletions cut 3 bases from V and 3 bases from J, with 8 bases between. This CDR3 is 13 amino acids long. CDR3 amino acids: CASSQQAEETQYF. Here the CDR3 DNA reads TGTGCCAGCAGCCAGCAAGCGGAAGAGACCCAGTACTTC.

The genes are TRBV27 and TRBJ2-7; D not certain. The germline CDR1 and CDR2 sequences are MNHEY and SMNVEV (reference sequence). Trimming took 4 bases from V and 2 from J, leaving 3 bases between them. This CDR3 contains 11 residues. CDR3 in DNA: TGTGCCAGCAGTTCTACCTACGAGCAGTACTTC. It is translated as CASSSTYEQYF.

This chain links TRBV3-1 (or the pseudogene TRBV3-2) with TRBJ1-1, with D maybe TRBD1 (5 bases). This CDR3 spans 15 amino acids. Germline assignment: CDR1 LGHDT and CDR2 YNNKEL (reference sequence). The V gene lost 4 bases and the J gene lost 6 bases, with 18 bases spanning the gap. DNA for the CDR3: TGTGCCAGCAGCCGACAGTCGGCAGGGTTGCCTGAAGCTTTCTTT. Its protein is CASSRQSAGLPEAFF.

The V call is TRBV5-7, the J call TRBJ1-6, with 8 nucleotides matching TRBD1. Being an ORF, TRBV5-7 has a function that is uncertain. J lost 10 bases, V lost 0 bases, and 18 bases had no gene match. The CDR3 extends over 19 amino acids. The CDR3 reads CASSLGWFTADREESPLHF. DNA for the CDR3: TGTGCCAGCAGCTTGGGATGGTTCACGGCGGACAGGGAAGAATCACCCCTCCACTTT.

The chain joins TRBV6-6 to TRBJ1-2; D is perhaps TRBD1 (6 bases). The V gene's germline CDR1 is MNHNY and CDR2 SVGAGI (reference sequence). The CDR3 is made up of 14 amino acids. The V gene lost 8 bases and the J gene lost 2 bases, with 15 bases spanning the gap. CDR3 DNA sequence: TGTGCCAGCGGCTCCGTAGGGACAAACTATGGCTACACCTTC. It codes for CASGSVGTNYGYTF.

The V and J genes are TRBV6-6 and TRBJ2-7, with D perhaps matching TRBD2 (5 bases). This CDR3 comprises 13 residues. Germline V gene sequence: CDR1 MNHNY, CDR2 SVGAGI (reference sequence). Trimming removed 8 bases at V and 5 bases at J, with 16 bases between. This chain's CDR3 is CASLDGGSNEQYF. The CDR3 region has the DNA TGTGCCAGCCTTGACGGAGGCTCAAACGAGCAGTACTTC.

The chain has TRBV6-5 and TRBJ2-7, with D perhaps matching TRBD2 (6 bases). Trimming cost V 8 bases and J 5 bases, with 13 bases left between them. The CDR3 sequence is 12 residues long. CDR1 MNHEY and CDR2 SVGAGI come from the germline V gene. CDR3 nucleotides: TGTGCCAGCGGGAGGTGGGGGGACGAGCAGTACTTC. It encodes CASGRWGDEQYF.

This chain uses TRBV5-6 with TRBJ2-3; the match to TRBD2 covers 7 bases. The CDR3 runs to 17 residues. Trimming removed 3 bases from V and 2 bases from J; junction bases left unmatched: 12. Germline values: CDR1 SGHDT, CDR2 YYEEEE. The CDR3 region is CASSSSSGGLNTDTQYF. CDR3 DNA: TGTGCCAGCAGCTCCTCTAGCGGAGGCCTTAACACAGATACGCAGTATTTT.

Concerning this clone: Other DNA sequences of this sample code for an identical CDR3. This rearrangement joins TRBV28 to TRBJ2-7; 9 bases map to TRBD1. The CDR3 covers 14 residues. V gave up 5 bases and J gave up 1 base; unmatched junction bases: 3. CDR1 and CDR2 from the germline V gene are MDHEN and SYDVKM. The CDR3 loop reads CASSPTGGSYEQYF. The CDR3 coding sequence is TGTGCCAGCAGTCCGACAGGGGGGTCCTACGAGCAGTACTTC.

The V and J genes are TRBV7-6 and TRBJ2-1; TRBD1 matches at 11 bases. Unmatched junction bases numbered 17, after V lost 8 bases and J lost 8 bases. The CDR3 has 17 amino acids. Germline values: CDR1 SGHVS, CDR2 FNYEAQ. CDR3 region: CASGRTGGASARDEQFF. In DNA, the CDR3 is TGTGCCAGCGGCCGGACAGGGGGCGCGTCCGCGCGGGATGAGCAGTTCTTC.

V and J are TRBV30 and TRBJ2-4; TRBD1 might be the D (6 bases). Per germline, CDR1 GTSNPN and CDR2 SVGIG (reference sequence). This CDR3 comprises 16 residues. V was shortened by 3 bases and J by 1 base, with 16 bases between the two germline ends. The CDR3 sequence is CAWSQGLGEAKNIQYF. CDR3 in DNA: TGTGCCTGGAGCCAGGGGTTGGGGGAGGCCAAAAACATTCAGTACTTC.